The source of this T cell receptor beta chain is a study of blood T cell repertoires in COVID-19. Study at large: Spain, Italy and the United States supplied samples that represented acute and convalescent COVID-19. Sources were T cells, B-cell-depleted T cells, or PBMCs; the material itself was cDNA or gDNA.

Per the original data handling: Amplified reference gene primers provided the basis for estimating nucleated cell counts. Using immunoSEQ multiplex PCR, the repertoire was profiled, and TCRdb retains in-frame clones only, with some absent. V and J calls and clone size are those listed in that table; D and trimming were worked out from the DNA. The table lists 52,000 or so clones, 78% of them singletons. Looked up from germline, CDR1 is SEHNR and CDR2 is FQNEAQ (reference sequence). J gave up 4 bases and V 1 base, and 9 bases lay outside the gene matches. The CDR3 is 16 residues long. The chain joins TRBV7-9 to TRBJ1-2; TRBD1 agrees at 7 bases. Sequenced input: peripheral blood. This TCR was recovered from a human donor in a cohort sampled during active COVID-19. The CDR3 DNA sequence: TGTGCCAGCAGCTTAGGGACAGGCGATCCCACCTATGGCTACACCTTC. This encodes CASSLGTGDPTYGYTF.